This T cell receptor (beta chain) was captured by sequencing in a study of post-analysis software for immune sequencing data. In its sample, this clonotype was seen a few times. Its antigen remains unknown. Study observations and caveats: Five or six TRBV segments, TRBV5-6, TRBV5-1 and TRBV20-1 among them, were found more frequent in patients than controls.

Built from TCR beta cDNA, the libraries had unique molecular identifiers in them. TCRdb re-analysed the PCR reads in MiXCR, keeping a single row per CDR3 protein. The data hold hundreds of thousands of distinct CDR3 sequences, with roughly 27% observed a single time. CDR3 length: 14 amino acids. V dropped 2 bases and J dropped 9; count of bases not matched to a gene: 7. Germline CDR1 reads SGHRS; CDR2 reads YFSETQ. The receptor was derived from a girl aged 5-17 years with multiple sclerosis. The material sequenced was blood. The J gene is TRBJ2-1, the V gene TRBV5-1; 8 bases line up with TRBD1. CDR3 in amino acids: CASSFGQGRGEQFF. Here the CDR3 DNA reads TGCGCCAGCAGCTTCGGACAGGGTAGGGGTGAGCAGTTCTTC.